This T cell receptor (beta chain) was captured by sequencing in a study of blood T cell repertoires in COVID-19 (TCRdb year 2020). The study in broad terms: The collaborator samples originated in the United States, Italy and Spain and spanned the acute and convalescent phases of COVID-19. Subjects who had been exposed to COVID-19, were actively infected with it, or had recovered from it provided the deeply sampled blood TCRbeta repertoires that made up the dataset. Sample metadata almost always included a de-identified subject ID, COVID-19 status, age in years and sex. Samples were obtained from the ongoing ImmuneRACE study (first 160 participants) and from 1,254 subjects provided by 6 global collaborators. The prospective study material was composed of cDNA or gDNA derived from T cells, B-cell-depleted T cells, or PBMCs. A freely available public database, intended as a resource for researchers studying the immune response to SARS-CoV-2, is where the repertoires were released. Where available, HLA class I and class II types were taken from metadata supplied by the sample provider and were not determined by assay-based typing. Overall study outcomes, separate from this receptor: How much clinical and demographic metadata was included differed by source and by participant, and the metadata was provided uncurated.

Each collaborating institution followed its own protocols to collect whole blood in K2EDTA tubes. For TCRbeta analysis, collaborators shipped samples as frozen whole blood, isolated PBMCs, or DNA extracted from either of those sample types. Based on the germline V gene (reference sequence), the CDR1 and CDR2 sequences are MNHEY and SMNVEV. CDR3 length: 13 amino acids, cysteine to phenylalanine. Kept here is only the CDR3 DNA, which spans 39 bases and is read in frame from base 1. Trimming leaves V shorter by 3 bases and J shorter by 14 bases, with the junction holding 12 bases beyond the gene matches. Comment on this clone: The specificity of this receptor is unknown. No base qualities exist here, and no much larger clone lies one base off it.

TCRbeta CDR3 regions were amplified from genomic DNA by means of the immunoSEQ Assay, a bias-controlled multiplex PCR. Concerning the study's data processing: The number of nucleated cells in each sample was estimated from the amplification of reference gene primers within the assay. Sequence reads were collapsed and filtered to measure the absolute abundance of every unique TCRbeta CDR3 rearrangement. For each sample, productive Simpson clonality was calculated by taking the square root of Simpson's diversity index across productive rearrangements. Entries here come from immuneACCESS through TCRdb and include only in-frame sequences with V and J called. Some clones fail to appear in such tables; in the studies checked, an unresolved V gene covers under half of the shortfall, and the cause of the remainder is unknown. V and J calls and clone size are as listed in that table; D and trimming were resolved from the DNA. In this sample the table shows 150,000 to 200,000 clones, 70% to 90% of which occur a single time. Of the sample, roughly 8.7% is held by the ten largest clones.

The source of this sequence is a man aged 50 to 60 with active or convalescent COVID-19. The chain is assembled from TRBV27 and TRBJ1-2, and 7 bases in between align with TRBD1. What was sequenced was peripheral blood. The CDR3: CASSLGVQGLWTF. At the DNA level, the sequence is TGTGCCAGCAGTTTGGGGGTACAGGGGCTTTGGACCTTC.